This TCR beta chain was sequenced for a study of blood T cells in healthy people across ages (dated by TCRdb to between 2014 and 2017). Regarding the study in general: In model experiments, template switching captured roughly one uniquely barcoded TCR beta cDNA molecule for every two T cells. Using deep sequencing normalized with unique cDNA molecular identifiers, the study measured how TCR beta repertoire diversity changes with age. The donors were split into four age groups: young (average about 15 years), middle-aged (more than 35), aged (62) and long-lived (under 85). To avoid experimental bias, donors of different ages were randomly spread across the sequencing lanes. Using the same blood draw, the study looked at two additional independent replicas of 1 million unique cDNA reads for two donors, one aged 18 to 30 and the other aged 80 or older. Broader findings and caveats from the paper: Compared with the aged group, more naive CD4+ T cells, fewer expanded clones and increased TCR diversity were shown by the long-lived group, suggesting age selection. Because donor CMV infection status was unknown, age-related changes in expanded clonotypes were potentially confounded. There was a strong correlation between observed TCR beta diversity and the percentage of naive T cells measured by flow cytometry. Estimates of total diversity from one million sequenced T cells were regarded as lower bounds and underestimates. Because profiling used bulk unsorted PBMCs, naive and antigen-experienced compartments could not be compared conclusively. As age increased, observed TCR beta diversity per million T cells dropped in a roughly linear way, and a significant reduction was already evident by age 40.

Library preparation used 5' RACE. TCRdb lists the instrument as Illumina HiSeq 2500. A second PCR of about 6 to 11 cycles was run with a J-beta primer mix and a sample-barcoded 5' primer. A template-switch 5' adaptor carrying 12 random nucleotides introduced a unique molecular identifier onto each TCR beta cDNA molecule. Each sample yielded at least 3 million CDR3-containing paired-end reads. First-strand cDNA was synthesized from all RNA with the Mint cDNA synthesis kit, primed by a TRBC-specific oligonucleotide. Following uracil-DNA glycosylase treatment, a first 18-cycle PCR with universal primers M1SS and BC2_uni_R was performed on all cDNA. Per the source publication's procedure: Normalization of each sample was performed by random selection of 1 million high-quality reads, each carrying a distinct molecular identifier. Reads with shared molecular identifiers were discarded instead of being binned into consensus sequences. MiTCR, run with a Q25 quality threshold and the strictest error-elimination algorithm, handled CDR3 identification, clonotype clustering and error correction. Lower-bound total TCR beta diversity was estimated with a nonparametric unseen species model using Euler transformation. The public reads were reprocessed in TCRdb via fastp at Q25 and MiXCR, keeping in-frame beta chains. Every CDR3 protein is listed once, alongside the most common genes and DNA of its rows. It is TCRdb's table, rather than the study itself, that gives the V and J calls and clone size. For this sample the table gives 700,000 to 850,000 distinct CDR3 sequences, of which approximately 53% were detected only once. Approximately 40% of the sample is taken by the ten largest.

CDR1 and CDR2 were assigned from the germline V gene (reference sequence) as MNHEY and SMNVEV. V is trimmed back by 5 bases and J by 2 bases, and the junction contains 3 bases that no gene match accounts for. Reading from cysteine to phenylalanine, the CDR3 counts 15 amino acids. Solely the CDR3 DNA is kept, with 45 bases framed from the first base. The roughly 37 donors, aged about 6 to 95 years, were systemically healthy Caucasian individuals from Russia. Each donor gave approximately 9.3 milliliters of peripheral blood, collected into EDTA-treated Vacutainer tubes. Ficoll-Paque density-gradient centrifugation was used to isolate PBMCs, with at least 6.5 million per sample. Total RNA, at least 5.5 micrograms per sample, was extracted from PBMCs with Trizol reagent. For every donor, an aliquot of PBMCs went through flow cytometry to measure the percentages of naive CD45RAhigh/CD27high T cells. As concerns this clonotype: It lacks a known antigen. No base quality values were provided; no much bigger clone lies one nucleotide off.

Sequenced material: blood. In this chain, TRBV27 is recombined with TRBJ1-6, with 7 bases aligning to TRBD1. The clonotype was recovered from a man aged 80 or over in good health. The DNA sequence is given as TGTGCCAGCAGTCGACAGGGAACCTATAATTCACCCCTCCACTTT. Its translation is CASSRQGTYNSPLHF.